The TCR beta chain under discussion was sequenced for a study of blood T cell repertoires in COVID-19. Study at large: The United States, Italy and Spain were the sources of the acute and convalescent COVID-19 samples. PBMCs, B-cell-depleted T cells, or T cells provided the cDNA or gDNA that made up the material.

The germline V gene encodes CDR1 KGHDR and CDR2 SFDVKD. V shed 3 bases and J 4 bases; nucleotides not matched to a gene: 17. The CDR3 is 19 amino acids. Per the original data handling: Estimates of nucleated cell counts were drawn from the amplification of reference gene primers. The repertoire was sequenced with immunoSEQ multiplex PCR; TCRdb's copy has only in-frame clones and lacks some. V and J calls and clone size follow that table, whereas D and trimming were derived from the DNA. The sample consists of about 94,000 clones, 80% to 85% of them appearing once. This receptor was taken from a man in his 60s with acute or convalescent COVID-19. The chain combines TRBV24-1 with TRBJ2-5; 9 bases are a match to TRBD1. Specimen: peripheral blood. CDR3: CATSDPRSGRGQGLETQYF. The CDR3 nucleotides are TGTGCCACCAGTGATCCTCGTAGTGGTCGGGGACAGGGATTAGAGACCCAGTACTTC.